This T cell receptor beta chain emerged from a study of OX40 agonist ivuxolimab in advanced cancers. Regarding the study as a whole: The study found among the lowest clonal expansion in partial responders at 0.1-3.0 mg/kg.

The repertoire was sequenced with immunoSEQ multiplex PCR; TCRdb's copy has only in-frame clones and lacks some. The top ten clones hold 5.2% of a sample with 60,000 or so clones, more than 75% of them seen once. This clone came up once. Its antigen is still unknown. CDR1 SGDLS and CDR2 YYNGEE come from the germline V gene. The V and J ends lost 3 bases and 0 bases respectively, with 10 bases between them. The CDR3 is made up of 14 amino acids. V and J are TRBV9 and TRBJ2-7; D is undetermined. The receptor's source is an adult with an advanced solid tumor such as melanoma, head and neck, liver or kidney cancer. The sequencing used CD4+ or CD8+ T cells sorted from blood, collected in a trial of the OX40 agonist ivuxolimab. The CDR3 DNA reads TGTGCCAGCAGCGCTGAGACACACTCCTACGAGCAGTACTTC. Translated: CASSAETHSYEQYF.